Sequencing of this TCR beta chain was carried out in a study of shared clonotypes between healthy human individuals. Sequencing was performed with immunoSEQ multiplex PCR; in TCRdb, only in-frame clones are kept and a portion is missing. The sample lists roughly 410,000 clones, 96% occurring once. Germline lookup yields CDR1 SGHRS and CDR2 YFSETQ. The CDR3 spans 13 residues. Trimming removed 0 bases at V and 5 bases at J, with 8 bases between. This clonotype was sampled from a man aged 25 to 40 in good health. The J gene is TRBJ2-5, the V gene TRBV5-1; weak D call: TRBD1 (5 bases). Sequenced material: memory CD8+ T cells sorted from blood. Sample subset: CD45RO+ cells pooled with CCR7-negative TemRA cells. CDR3 residues: CASSLVQGETQYF. CDR3 in DNA: TGCGCCAGCAGCTTGGTGCAGGGCGAGACCCAGTACTTC.